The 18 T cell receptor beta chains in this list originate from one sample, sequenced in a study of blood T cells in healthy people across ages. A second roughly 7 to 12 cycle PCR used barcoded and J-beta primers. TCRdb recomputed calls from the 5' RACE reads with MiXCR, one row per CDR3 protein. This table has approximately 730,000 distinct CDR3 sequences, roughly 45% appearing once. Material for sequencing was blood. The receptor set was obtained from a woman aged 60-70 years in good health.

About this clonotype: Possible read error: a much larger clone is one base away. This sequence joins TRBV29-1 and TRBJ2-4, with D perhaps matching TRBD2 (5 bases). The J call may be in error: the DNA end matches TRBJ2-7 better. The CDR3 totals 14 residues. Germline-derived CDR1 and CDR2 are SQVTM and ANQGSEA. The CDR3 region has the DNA TGCAGCGTTGGGGCGGGCAGTGTATCCCACGAGCAGTACTTC. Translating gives CSVGAGSVSHEQYF.

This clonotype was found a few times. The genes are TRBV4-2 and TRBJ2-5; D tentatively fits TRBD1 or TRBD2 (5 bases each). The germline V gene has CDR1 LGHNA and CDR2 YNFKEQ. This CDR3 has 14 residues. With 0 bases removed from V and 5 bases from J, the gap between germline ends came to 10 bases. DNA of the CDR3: TGTGCCAGCAGCCAAGAGAACTGGGGGGAGACCCAGTACTTC. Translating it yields CASSQENWGETQYF.

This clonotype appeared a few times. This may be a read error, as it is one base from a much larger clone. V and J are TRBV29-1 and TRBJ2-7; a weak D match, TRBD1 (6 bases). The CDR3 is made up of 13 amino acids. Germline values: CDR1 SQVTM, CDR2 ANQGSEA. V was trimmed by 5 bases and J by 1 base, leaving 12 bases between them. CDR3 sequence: CSVSRGVSYEQYF. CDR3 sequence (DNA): TGCAGCGTTAGCAGGGGTGTTTCCTACGAGCAGTACTTC.

CDR3 bases: TGTGCCAGCAGCTTAGAAGGCAGTAGCAATCAGCCCCAGCATTTT. It yields the protein CASSLEGSSNQPQHF. V usage is TRBV11-1 and J usage is TRBJ1-5, with D hard to call. CDR3 length: 15 residues. V dropped 1 base and J dropped 0 bases, with 7 bases sitting between them. The V gene's germline CDR1 is SGHAT and CDR2 FQDESV (reference sequence).

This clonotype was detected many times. The CDR3 protein is CASSSNPGLAGVVEQFF. DNA for the CDR3: TGTGCCAGCAGTTCTAATCCGGGACTAGCAGGGGTGGTAGAGCAGTTCTTC. The chain carries TRBV7-3 and TRBJ2-1, with 9 bases matching TRBD2. This CDR3 contains 17 residues. CDR1 is SGHTA and CDR2 is FQGTGA in the germline V gene. Trimming cost V 6 bases and J 10 bases; bases outside gene matches: 19.

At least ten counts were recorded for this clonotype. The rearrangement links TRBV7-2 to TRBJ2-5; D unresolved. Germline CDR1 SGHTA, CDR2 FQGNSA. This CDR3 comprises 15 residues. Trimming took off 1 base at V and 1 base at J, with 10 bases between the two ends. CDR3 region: CASSLVGNTQETQYF. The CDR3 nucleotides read TGTGCCAGCAGCTTAGTGGGTAATACCCAAGAGACCCAGTACTTC.

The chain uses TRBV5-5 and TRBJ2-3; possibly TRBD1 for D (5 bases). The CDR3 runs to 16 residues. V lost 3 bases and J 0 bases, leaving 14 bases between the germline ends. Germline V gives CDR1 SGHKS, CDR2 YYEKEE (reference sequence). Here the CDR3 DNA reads TGTGCCAGCAGCTGGAAGCAGGGTGCTAGCACAGATACGCAGTATTTT. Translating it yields CASSWKQGASTDTQYF. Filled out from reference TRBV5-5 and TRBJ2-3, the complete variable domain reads DAGVTQSPTHLIKTRGQQVTLRCSPISGHKSVSWYQQVLGQGPQFIFQYYEKEERGRGNFPDRFSARQFPNYSSELNVNALLLGDSALYLCASSWKQGASTDTQYFGPGTRLTVL.

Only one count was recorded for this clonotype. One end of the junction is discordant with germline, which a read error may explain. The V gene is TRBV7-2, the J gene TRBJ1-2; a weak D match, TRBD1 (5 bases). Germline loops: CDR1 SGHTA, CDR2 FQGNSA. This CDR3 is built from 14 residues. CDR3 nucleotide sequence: TGTGCCAGCAGCTTAGGGGGGTCAGATTTTGGCCACACCTTC. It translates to CASSLGGSDFGHTF. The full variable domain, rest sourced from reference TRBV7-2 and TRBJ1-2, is GAGVSQSPSNKVTEKGKDVELRCDPISGHTALYWYRQSLGQGLEFLIYFQGNSAPDKSGLPSDRFSAERTGGSVSTLTIQRTQQEDSAVYLCASSLGGSDFGHTFGSGTRLTVV.

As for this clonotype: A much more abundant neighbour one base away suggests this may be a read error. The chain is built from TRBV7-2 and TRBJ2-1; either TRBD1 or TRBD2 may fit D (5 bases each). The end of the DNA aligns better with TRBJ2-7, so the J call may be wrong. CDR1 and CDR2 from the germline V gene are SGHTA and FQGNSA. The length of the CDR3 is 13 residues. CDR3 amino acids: CASSRDGYNEQYF. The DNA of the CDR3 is TGTGCCAGCAGCCGGGACGGATACAATGAGCAGTACTTC.

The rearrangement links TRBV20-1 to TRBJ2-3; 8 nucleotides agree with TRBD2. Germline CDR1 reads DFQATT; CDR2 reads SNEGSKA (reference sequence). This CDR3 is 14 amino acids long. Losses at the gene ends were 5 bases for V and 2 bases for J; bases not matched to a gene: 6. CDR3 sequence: CSAEPGLDTDTQYF. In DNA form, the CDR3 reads TGCAGTGCTGAACCGGGACTAGACACAGATACGCAGTATTTT.

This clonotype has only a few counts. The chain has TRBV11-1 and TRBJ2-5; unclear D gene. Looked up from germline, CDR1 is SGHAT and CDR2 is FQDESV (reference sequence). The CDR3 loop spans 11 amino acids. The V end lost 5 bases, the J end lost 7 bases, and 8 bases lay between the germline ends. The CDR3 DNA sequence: TGTGCCAGCAGCCGCCTGGGGACCCAGTACTTC. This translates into CASSRLGTQYF.

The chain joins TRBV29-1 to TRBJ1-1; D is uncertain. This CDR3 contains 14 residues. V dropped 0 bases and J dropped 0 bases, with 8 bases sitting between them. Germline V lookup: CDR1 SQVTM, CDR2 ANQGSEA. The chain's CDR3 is CSVEDDLLNTEAFF. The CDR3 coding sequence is TGCAGCGTTGAAGACGACCTATTGAACACTGAAGCTTTCTTT.

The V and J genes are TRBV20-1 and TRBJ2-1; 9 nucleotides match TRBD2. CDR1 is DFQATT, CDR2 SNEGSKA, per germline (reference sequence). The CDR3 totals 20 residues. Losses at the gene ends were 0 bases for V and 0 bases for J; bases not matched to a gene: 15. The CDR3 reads CSARDPRTSVRLSSYNEQFF. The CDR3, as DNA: TGCAGTGCTAGAGACCCGAGGACTAGCGTCCGATTGAGCTCCTACAATGAGCAGTTCTTC.

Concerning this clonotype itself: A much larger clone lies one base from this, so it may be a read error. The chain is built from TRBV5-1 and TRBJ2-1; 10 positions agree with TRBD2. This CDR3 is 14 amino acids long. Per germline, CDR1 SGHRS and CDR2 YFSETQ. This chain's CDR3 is CASSFLAGDKEQFF. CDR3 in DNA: TGCGCCAGCAGCTTTCTAGCGGGGGACAAGGAGCAGTTCTTC. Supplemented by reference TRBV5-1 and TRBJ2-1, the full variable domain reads KAGVTQTPRYLIKTRGQQVTLSCSPISGHRSVSWYQQTPGQGLQFLFEYFSETQRNKGNFPGRFSGRQFSNSRSEMNVSTLELGDSALYLCASSFLAGDKEQFFGPGTRLTVL.

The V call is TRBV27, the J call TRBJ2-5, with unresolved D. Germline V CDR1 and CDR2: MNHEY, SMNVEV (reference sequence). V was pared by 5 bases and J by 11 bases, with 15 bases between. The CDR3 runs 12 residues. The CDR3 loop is CASSEAYNEQYF. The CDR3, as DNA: TGTGCCAGCAGTGAGGCCTACAATGAGCAGTACTTC.

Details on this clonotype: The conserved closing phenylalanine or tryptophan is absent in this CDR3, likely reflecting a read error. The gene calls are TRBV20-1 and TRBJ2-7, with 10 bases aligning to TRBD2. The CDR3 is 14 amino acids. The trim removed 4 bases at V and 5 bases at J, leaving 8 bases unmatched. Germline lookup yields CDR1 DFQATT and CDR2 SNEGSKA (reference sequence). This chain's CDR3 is CSATPGLAKNEQYS. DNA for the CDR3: TGCAGTGCTACCCCGGGACTAGCGAAGAACGAGCAGTACTCC.

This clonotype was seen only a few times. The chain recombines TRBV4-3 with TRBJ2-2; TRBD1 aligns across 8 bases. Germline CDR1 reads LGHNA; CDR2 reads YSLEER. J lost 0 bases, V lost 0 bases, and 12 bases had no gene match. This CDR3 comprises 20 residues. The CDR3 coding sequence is TGCGCCAGCAGCCAAGATCTTACAGGGGGAGACCTTGCGAACACCGGGGAGCTGTTTTTT. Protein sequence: CASSQDLTGGDLANTGELFF.

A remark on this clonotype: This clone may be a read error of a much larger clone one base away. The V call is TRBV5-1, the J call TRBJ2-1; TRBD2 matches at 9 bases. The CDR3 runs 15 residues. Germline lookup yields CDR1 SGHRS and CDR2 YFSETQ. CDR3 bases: TGCGCCAGCAGCTCTTTAGCGGGGGCGAACAATGGGCAGTTCTTC. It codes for CASSSLAGANNGQFF.